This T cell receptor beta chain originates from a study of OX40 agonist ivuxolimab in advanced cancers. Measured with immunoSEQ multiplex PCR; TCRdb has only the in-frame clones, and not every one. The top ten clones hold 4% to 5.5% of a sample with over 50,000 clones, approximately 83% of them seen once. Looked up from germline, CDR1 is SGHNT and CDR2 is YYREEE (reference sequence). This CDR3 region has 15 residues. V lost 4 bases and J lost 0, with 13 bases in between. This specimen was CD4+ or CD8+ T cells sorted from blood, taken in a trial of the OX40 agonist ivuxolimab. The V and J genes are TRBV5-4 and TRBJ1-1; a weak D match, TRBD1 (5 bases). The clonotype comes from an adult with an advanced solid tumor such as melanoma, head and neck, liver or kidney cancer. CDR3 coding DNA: TGTGCCAGCAGCAACCCGGGACCGATGAACACTGAAGCTTTCTTT. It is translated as CASSNPGPMNTEAFF. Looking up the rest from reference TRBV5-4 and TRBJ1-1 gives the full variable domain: ETGVTQSPTHLIKTRGQQVTLRCSSQSGHNTVSWYQQALGQGPQFIFQYYREEENGRGNFPPRFSGLQFPNYSSELNVNALELDDSALYLCASSNPGPMNTEAFFGQGTRLTVV.